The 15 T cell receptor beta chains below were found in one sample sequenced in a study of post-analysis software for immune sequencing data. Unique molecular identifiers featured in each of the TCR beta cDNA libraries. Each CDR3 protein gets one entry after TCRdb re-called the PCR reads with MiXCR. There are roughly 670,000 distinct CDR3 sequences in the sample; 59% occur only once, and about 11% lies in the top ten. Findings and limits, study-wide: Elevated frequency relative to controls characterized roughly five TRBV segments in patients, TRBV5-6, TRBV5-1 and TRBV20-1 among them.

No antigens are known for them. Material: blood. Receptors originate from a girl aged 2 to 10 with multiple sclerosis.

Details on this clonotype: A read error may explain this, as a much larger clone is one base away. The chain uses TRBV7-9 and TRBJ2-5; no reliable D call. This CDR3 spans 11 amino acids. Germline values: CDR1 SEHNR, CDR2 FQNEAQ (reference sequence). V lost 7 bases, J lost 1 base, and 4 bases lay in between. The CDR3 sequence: CASNPQETQYF. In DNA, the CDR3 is TGTGCCAGCAACCCCCAAGAGACCCAGTACTTC.

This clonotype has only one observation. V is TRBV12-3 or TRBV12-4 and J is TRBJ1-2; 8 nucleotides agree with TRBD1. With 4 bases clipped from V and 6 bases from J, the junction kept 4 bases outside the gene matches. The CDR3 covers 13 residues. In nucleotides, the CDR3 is TGTGCCAGCAGTTCCACGACAGGGGATGGCTACACCTTC. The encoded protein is CASSSTTGDGYTF.

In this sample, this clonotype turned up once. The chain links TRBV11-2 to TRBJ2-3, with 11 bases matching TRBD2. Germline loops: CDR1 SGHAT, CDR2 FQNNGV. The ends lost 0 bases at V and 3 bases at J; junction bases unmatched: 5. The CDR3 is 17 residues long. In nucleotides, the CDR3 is TGTGCCAGCAGCTTAGAGGTCTGGACTAGCGGGACAGATACGCAGTATTTT. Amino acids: CASSLEVWTSGTDTQYF. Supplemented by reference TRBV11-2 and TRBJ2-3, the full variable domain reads EAGVAQSPRYKIIEKRQSVAFWCNPISGHATLYWYQQILGQGPKLLIQFQNNGVVDDSQLPKDRFSAERLKGVDSTLKIQPAKLEDSAVYLCASSLEVWTSGTDTQYFGPGTRLTVL.

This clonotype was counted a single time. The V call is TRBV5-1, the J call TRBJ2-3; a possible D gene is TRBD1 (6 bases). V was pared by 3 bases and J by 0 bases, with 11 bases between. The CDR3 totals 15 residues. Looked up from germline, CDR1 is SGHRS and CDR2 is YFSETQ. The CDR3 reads CASSSGTKSTDTQYF. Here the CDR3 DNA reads TGCGCCAGCAGCTCGGGGACAAAGAGCACAGATACGCAGTATTTT.

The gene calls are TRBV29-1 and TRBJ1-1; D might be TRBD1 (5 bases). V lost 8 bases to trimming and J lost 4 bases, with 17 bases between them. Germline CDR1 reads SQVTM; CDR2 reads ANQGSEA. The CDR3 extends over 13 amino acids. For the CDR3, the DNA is TGCAGCTCCCACGGGGCAGGGTTCACTGAAGCTTTCTTT. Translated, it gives CSSHGAGFTEAFF.

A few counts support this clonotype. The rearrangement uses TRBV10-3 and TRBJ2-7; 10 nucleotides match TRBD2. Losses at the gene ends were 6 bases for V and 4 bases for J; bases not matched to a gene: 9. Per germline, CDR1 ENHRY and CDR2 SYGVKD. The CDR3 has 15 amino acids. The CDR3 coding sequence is TGTGCCATCAGGCCCCTAGCGGGAGAATCTTACGAGCAGTACTTC. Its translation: CAIRPLAGESYEQYF.

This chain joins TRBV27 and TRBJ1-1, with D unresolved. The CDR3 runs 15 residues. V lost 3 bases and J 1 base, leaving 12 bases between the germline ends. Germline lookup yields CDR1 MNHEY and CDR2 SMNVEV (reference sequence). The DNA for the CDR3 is TGTGCCAGCAGTTTCTCAGGTCGAGGGAACACTGAAGCTTTCTTT. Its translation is CASSFSGRGNTEAFF.

The CDR3 loop is CASSWGQLCQETQYF. CDR3 coding DNA: TGTGCCAGCAGCTGGGGACAGCTATGCCAAGAGACCCAGTACTTC. The chain employs TRBV6-8 and TRBJ2-5; 7 bases line up with TRBD1. V shed 6 bases and J 1 base; nucleotides not matched to a gene: 8. The V gene's germline CDR1 is MNHGY and CDR2 SAAAGT. CDR3 size: 15 residues.

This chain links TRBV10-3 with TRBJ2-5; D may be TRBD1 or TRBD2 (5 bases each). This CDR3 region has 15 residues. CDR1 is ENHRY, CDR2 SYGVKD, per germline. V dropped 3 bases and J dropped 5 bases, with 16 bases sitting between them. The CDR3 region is CAISDSGPLGETQYF. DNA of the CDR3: TGTGCCATCAGTGACTCGGGACCCTTAGGGGAGACCCAGTACTTC.

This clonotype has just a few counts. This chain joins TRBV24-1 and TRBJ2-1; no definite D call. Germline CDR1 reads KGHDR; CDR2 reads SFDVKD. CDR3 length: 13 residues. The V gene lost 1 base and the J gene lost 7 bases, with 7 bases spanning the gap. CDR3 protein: CATSDFGGNEQFF. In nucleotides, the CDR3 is TGTGCCACCAGTGATTTCGGTGGAAATGAGCAGTTCTTC.

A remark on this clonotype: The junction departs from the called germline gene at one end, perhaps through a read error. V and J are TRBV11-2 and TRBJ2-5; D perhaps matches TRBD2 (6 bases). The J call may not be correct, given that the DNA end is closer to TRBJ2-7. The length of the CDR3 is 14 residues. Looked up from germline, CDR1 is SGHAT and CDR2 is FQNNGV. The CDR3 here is CASNLDPSVHEQYF. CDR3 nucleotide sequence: TGTGCCAGCAACTTAGACCCTAGCGTCCACGAGCAGTACTTC.

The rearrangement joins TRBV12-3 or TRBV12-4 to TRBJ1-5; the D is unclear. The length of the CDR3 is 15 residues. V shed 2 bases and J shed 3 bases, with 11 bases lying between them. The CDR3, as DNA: TGTGCCAGCAGTTTATCCCGCTCTCCCAATCAGCCCCAGCATTTT. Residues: CASSLSRSPNQPQHF.

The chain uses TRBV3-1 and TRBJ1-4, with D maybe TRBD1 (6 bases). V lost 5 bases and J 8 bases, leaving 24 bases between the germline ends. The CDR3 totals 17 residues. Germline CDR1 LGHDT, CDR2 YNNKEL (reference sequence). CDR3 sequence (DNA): TGTGCCAGCAGCAAAAACGCCCCAGGGGCGATTAGGGAAAAACTGTTTTTT. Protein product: CASSKNAPGAIREKLFF.

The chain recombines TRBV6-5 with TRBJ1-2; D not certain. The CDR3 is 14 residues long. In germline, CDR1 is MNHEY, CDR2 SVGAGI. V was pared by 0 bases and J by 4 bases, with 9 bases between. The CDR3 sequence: CASSYSRGSYGYTF. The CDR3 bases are TGTGCCAGCAGTTACTCGAGAGGTAGCTATGGCTACACCTTC.

The CDR3 sequence: CASSLTGTSSSYEQYF. Written as DNA, the CDR3 is TGTGCCAGCAGCTTAACGGGGACTAGCTCCTCCTACGAGCAGTACTTC. The genes are TRBV7-9 and TRBJ2-7; 9 nucleotides line up with TRBD2. The CDR3 contains 16 residues. The junction had 5 bases not matched to a gene; V was cut back by 2 bases and J by 0 bases. The V gene's germline CDR1 is SEHNR and CDR2 FQNEAQ (reference sequence).